The 19 T cell receptor beta chains below all came from one sample that was sequenced in a study of T cells in Graves' hyperthyroidism and ophthalmopathy. Researchers amplified the TCR beta CDR3 regions from RNA transcripts. Primed by the HTBI set, a first-round RT-PCR was run on the TCR CDR3. TCRdb used MiXCR to reprocess the multiplex PCR reads, holding one entry per CDR3 protein. Here the sample spans over 650,000 distinct CDR3 sequences, roughly 17% being singletons. Sequenced sample: blood. These receptors were collected from a man aged 18 to 35 with Graves' hyperthyroidism.

This clonotype was counted many times. V usage is TRBV28 and J usage is TRBJ2-3; D is undetermined. This CDR3 has 13 amino acids. Trimming took 7 bases from V and 4 from J, leaving 12 bases between them. Germline V gene data show CDR1 as MDHEN and CDR2 as SYDVKM. The CDR3 loop reads CASNPLSADTQYF. In DNA, the CDR3 is TGTGCCAGCAACCCTCTTTCAGCAGATACGCAGTATTTT.

The rearrangement joins TRBV5-1 to TRBJ2-7; the match to TRBD1 covers 9 bases. The CDR3 loop spans 14 amino acids. CDR1 is SGHRS, CDR2 YFSETQ, per germline. V shed 4 bases and J 2 bases; nucleotides not matched to a gene: 4. CDR3 sequence (DNA): TGCGCCAGCAGCATCTGGACAGGGGCCTACGAGCAGTACTTC. The encoded protein is CASSIWTGAYEQYF.

This clonotype was observed many times. This chain uses TRBV27 with TRBJ1-6; D is perhaps TRBD1 (5 bases). With 2 bases removed from V and 6 bases from J, the gap between germline ends came to 11 bases. CDR3 length: 15 amino acids. Germline V gene sequence: CDR1 MNHEY, CDR2 SMNVEV (reference sequence). The DNA for the CDR3 is TGTGCCAGCAGTTTACTTGCAGGGACTAATTCACCCCTCCACTTT. As protein: CASSLLAGTNSPLHF.

The chain carries TRBV6-6 and TRBJ2-7; no reliable D call. Trimming cost V 2 bases and J 0 bases, with 8 bases left between them. The CDR3 is 14 amino acids. Germline-derived CDR1 and CDR2 are MNHNY and SVGAGI (reference sequence). CDR3 nucleotides: TGTGCCAGCAGTTACATGGCTACCTCCTACGAGCAGTACTTC. Protein: CASSYMATSYEQYF.

V and J are TRBV7-8 and TRBJ2-3; D tentatively fits TRBD1 or TRBD2 (5 bases each). The CDR3 loop spans 18 amino acids. The germline V gene encodes CDR1 SGHVS and CDR2 FQNEAQ. Trimming shortened V by 0 bases and J by 4 bases, and 20 bases separated the two germline ends. The CDR3 nucleotides read TGTGCCAGCAGCTTAGCTATAGACTGGCAGGGAGTGTCAGATACGCAGTATTTT. Its protein product is CASSLAIDWQGVSDTQYF.

The table lists this clonotype with a count of one. This rearrangement joins TRBV12-3 or TRBV12-4 to TRBJ2-1; 7 bases line up with TRBD2. The J call may be mistaken, given a closer DNA end match to TRBJ2-7. This CDR3 region has 15 residues. CDR3 protein: CASNPAQREGNEQYF. DNA of the CDR3: TGTGCCAGCAACCCAGCCCAGCGGGAAGGAAATGAGCAGTACTTC.

This clonotype has only a few counts. V gene TRBV6-2 or TRBV6-3 combines with J gene TRBJ1-5; TRBD1 matches at 7 bases. The CDR3 runs 15 residues. Germline trimming cut 4 bases from V and 3 bases from J; bases unmatched to any gene: 6. CDR1 is MNHEY and CDR2 is SVGEGT in the germline V gene. CDR3 sequence: CASSSGTAFNQPQHF. In DNA, the CDR3 is TGTGCCAGCAGTTCAGGGACAGCTTTCAATCAGCCCCAGCATTTT.

In this sample, this clonotype turned up many times. This chain joins TRBV28 and TRBJ1-1, with a weak D call TRBD1 (5 bases). In germline, CDR1 is MDHEN, CDR2 SYDVKM. V was shortened by 3 bases and J by 4 bases, with 18 bases between the two germline ends. CDR3 length: 16 residues. Here the CDR3 DNA reads TGTGCCAGCAGTTTCCCTTCCCAGGGTGAAGGCACTGAAGCTTTCTTT. Encoded protein: CASSFPSQGEGTEAFF.

This clonotype was observed many times. V and J are TRBV28 and TRBJ1-6; a possible D gene is TRBD1 (5 bases). V was cut by 3 bases and J by 16 bases, with 22 bases left in between. CDR3 size: 15 residues. Germline V gene sequence: CDR1 MDHEN, CDR2 SYDVKM. CDR3 sequence (DNA): TGTGCCAGCAGTTTGCACCAGGGTGGGAATCGGGGACTCCACTTT. Residues: CASSLHQGGNRGLHF.

This rearrangement joins TRBV11-2 to TRBJ2-1; 11 bases fit TRBD2. The length of the CDR3 is 17 residues. The germline V gene encodes CDR1 SGHAT and CDR2 FQNNGV. After removal of 3 bases from V and 8 bases from J, the junction contained 12 bases not matched to a gene. The CDR3, as DNA: TGTGCCAGCAGCTTCCTTTATAGCGGGAGGGCCAAGGATGAGCAGTTCTTC. This sequence encodes CASSFLYSGRAKDEQFF.

There are a few counts of this clonotype. The chain uses TRBV12-3 or TRBV12-4 and TRBJ1-2; 7 bases map to TRBD1. The CDR3 consists of 13 residues. After removal of 6 bases from V and 0 bases from J, the junction contained 1 base not matched to a gene. DNA for the CDR3: TGTGCCAGCAGACAGGGGACTAACTATGGCTACACCTTC. Its protein product is CASRQGTNYGYTF.

This clonotype has more than one count but fewer than ten. CDR3 sequence: CASRKTGTGKAEQFF. The DNA for the CDR3 is TGTGCCAGCAGGAAAACCGGGACAGGGAAAGCTGAGCAGTTCTTC. The chain couples TRBV3-1 to TRBJ2-1, with TRBD1 identical over 9 bases. CDR3 size: 15 residues. Per germline, CDR1 LGHDT and CDR2 YNNKEL (reference sequence). Losses at the gene ends were 6 bases for V and 9 bases for J; bases not matched to a gene: 12.

This clonotype was seen at least ten times. CDR3 in amino acids: CASSALGGNGIGYTF. In DNA form, the CDR3 reads TGTGCCAGCAGCGCTCTTGGGGGAAACGGTATTGGCTACACCTTC. The chain has TRBV2 and TRBJ1-2; maybe TRBD1 (5 bases). From germline, CDR1 is SNHLY and CDR2 FYNNEI. The CDR3 length is 15 residues. The ends were cut back, 6 bases at V and 7 bases at J, with 21 bases in the middle.

This clonotype was seen a handful of times. The chain employs TRBV24-1 and TRBJ2-1; TRBD2 matches at 13 bases. Germline-derived CDR1 and CDR2 are KGHDR and SFDVKD. The V and J ends lost 2 bases and 8 bases, in that order; junction bases with no gene match: 5. The CDR3 spans 16 residues. The CDR3 is CATSDSGTSGRDEQFF. Here the CDR3 DNA reads TGTGCCACCAGTGATTCCGGAACTAGCGGGAGGGATGAGCAGTTCTTC.

The chain combines TRBV7-6 with TRBJ2-1; the D call may be TRBD1 or TRBD2 (5 bases each). CDR1 and CDR2 (germline): SGHVS, FNYEAQ. CDR3 size: 17 residues. The V end was cut by 4 bases, the J end by 7 bases, with 23 bases between. This CDR3 is CASSYRPGPPPWNEQFF. The CDR3 DNA follows: TGTGCCAGCAGCTATAGGCCGGGACCACCTCCATGGAATGAGCAGTTCTTC.

Many counts were recorded for this clonotype. This chain joins TRBV29-1 and TRBJ2-5; TRBD2 might be the D (5 bases). CDR1 is SQVTM and CDR2 is ANQGSEA in the germline V gene. The ends were cut back, 6 bases at V and 4 bases at J, with 21 bases in the middle. CDR3 size: 15 residues. CDR3 loop: CSVPKDLGVGETQYF. CDR3 bases: TGCAGCGTCCCGAAGGATTTGGGAGTAGGAGAGACCCAGTACTTC.

The sample holds many counts of this clonotype. The chain employs TRBV11-2 and TRBJ2-1, with D possibly matching TRBD1 (5 bases). V shed 1 base and J shed 6 bases, with 13 bases lying between them. Germline lookup yields CDR1 SGHAT and CDR2 FQNNGV. CDR3 length: 15 residues. The chain's CDR3 is CASSLVRYRTNEQFF. The DNA of the CDR3 is TGTGCCAGCAGCTTAGTTCGGTACAGGACCAATGAGCAGTTCTTC.

This clonotype was counted ten times or more. The chain recombines TRBV12-3 or TRBV12-4 with TRBJ2-1, with D possibly matching TRBD2 (7 bases). Trimming left V 6 bases short and J 3 bases short, with 18 bases between. The CDR3 runs to 16 residues. The CDR3, as DNA: TGTGCCAGCAGAGGCCCAGCGGGACACCACTACAATGAGCAGTTCTTC. Its translation: CASRGPAGHHYNEQFF.

This clonotype was detected only a few times. The chain recombines TRBV30 with TRBJ2-2; D is perhaps TRBD2 (5 bases). CDR3 length: 14 amino acids. Germline-derived CDR1 and CDR2 are GTSNPN and SVGIG (reference sequence). Trimming shortened V by 0 bases and J by 6 bases, and 11 bases separated the two germline ends. CDR3 DNA: TGTGCCTGGAGTGTCTCCGGGGTTGCCGGGGAGCTGTTTTTT. Amino acid sequence: CAWSVSGVAGELFF.